Listed below are T cell receptor beta chains from one sample, sequenced in a study of human T cells and chemical hapten exposure. TCRdb re-called the RACE reads through MiXCR, storing one row per CDR3 protein. Of 130,000 or so distinct CDR3 sequences listed, 9% to 10% are singletons. Sample: whole blood. These receptor sequences come from a male donor in good health. Some clones in this sample may be carry-over from other donors' samples. Both conserved end residues are part of each CDR3. D genes are given only for firm matches. Clone size is stated in some rows and not others, as once, few, many or a class when expanded.

j_gene	d_gene	v_gene	abundance	CDR3aa	CDR3nt
TRBJ1-4	.	TRBV20-1	few	CSAPLGGMIEKLFF	TGCAGTGCCCCCCTGGGGGGGATGATTGAAAAACTGTTTTTT
TRBJ2-7	.	TRBV7-4	many	CASSPPRRGEQYF	TGTGCCAGCAGCCCCCCTCGGAGGGGCGAGCAGTACTTC
TRBJ2-1	TRBD1	TRBV6-5	many	CASTTGGNEQFF	TGTGCCAGCACTACAGGGGGCAATGAGCAGTTCTTC
TRBJ2-3	TRBD1	TRBV6-4	many	CASSDSPQGAYADTQYF	TGTGCCAGCAGTGACTCCCCCCAGGGGGCGTACGCAGATACGCAGTATTTT
TRBJ1-5	TRBD1	TRBV6-2/TRBV6-3	many	CASSLTDRGSNQPQHF	TGTGCCAGCAGTCTCACGGACAGGGGAAGCAATCAGCCCCAGCATTTT
TRBJ1-5	.	TRBV7-8	.	CASSSPGQPQHF	TGTGCCAGCAGCTCCCCCGGCCAGCCCCAGCATTTT
TRBJ1-1	.	TRBV18	few	CASGQGKNTEAFF	TGTGCCTCGGGGCAGGGGAAGAACACTGAAGCTTTCTTT
TRBJ1-4	.	TRBV19	.	CASSRTDMDPNLFF	TGTGCCAGTAGCCGGACAGATATGGACCCAAACTTGTTTTTT
TRBJ2-1	.	TRBV9	.	CASSPMTSNEQFF	TGTGCCAGCAGCCCCATGACGTCGAATGAGCAGTTCTTC
TRBJ1-4	TRBD1	TRBV10-3	many	CASRTGGIGPNEKLFF	TGTGCCAGCAGAACAGGGGGCATTGGTCCTAATGAAAAACTGTTTTTT
TRBJ1-6	.	TRBV2	.	CASSESANSPLRF	TGTGCCAGCAGTGAGTCAGCAAATTCACCCCTCCGCTTT
TRBJ2-1	TRBD1	TRBV6-5	many	CASSSTGTGKYNEQFF	TGTGCCAGCAGTTCCACCGGGACAGGCAAATACAATGAGCAGTTCTTC
TRBJ2-5	TRBD2	TRBV6-5	.	CASSYAPSGGLVETQYF	TGTGCCAGCAGTTACGCCCCTAGCGGGGGGTTGGTTGAGACCCAGTACTTC